The 31 T cell receptor beta chains presented below share a single source sample, sequenced in a study of cytomegalovirus exposure and HLA in healthy donors. The PCR had 60 Vbeta and 13 Jbeta primers. Produced via immunoSEQ multiplex PCR; TCRdb's table is partial and in-frame only. The table lists under 150,000 clones, 70% to 85% of them singletons. Sample: PBMCs. These receptors were collected from a man between 50 and 59 years old in good health and CMV-seronegative.

The chain recombines TRBV2 with TRBJ2-5; TRBD2 matches 8 bases. The trim removed 3 bases at V and 9 bases at J, leaving 9 bases unmatched. CDR1 and CDR2 from the germline V gene are SNHLY and FYNNEI. CDR3 length: 14 amino acids. CDR3 sequence: CASSDSGVGLAQYF. CDR3 coding DNA: TGTGCCAGCAGTGATAGCGGGGTCGGGCTGGCCCAGTACTTC.

J is TRBJ2-2 and V is TRBV5-1, with a tentative D call TRBD2 (5 bases). Per the germline V gene, CDR1 is SGHRS and CDR2 is YFSETQ. The CDR3 covers 13 residues. The V and J ends lost 4 bases and 6 bases respectively, with 10 bases between them. CDR3 coding DNA: TGCGCCAGCAGCCCTGGACTGGCCGGGGAGCTGTTTTTT. It is translated as CASSPGLAGELFF.

The chain has TRBV9 and TRBJ2-2; tentatively, D is TRBD1 (6 bases). CDR3 length: 17 residues. Germline CDR1 and CDR2: SGDLS and YYNGEE. V was trimmed by 3 bases and J by 5 bases, leaving 20 bases between them. CDR3 sequence (DNA): TGTGCCAGCAGCGCCGAAAGATGGGGGCGACGGACCGGGGAGCTGTTTTTT. It encodes CASSAERWGRRTGELFF.

The chain recombines TRBV5-1 with TRBJ1-2; 12 bases are a match to TRBD1. V lost 3 bases to trimming and J lost 8 bases; unmatched junction nucleotides: 8. The CDR3 has 15 residues. Germline V gives CDR1 SGHRS, CDR2 YFSETQ. CDR3 protein: CASSSLGTGGEGYTF. The CDR3 DNA sequence: TGCGCCAGCAGCTCGTTAGGGACAGGGGGCGAAGGCTACACCTTC.

This clone was seen just once. The chain is built from TRBV6-6 and TRBJ1-2; D is perhaps TRBD1 (6 bases). V gave up 5 bases and J gave up 5 bases, with 21 bases separating them. CDR3 size: 16 residues. Germline V lookup: CDR1 MNHNY, CDR2 SVGAGI (reference sequence). As DNA, the CDR3 is TGTGCCAGCAGTCTCACTAGACCGACAGGCGATTATGGCTACACCTTC. This codes for CASSLTRPTGDYGYTF.

This clone has only one observation. The chain combines TRBV6-1 with TRBJ1-2; 10 nucleotides align to TRBD1. Germline V gene lookup returns CDR1 MNHNS and CDR2 SASEGT. This CDR3 comprises 13 residues. The J segment lost 5 bases and the V segment lost 7 bases, leaving 4 bases of the junction unmatched. The CDR3 loop is CASTRQGAYGYTF. CDR3 DNA sequence: TGTGCCAGCACCAGACAGGGGGCATATGGCTACACCTTC.

The DNA of the CDR3 is TGTGCCAGCTCGGGACAGGGGGCCCACGTGCAGTACTTC. This translates into CASSGQGAHVQYF. The J gene is TRBJ2-7, the V gene TRBV2; 12 bases map to TRBD1. In germline, CDR1 is SNHLY, CDR2 FYNNEI. Germline trimming cut 8 bases from V and 9 bases from J; bases unmatched to any gene: 8. This CDR3 contains 13 residues.

This clone has a handful of counts. V and J are TRBV6-1 and TRBJ1-5, with D possibly TRBD1 on 6 matching bases. The CDR3 runs to 18 residues. The germline CDR1 and CDR2 sequences are MNHNS and SASEGT. Trimming pared 1 base from V and 3 bases from J, leaving 19 bases between. In DNA form, the CDR3 reads TGTGCCAGCAGTGAAGAGGGCAGGGGAACCCTTAACAATCAGCCCCAGCATTTT. Protein sequence: CASSEEGRGTLNNQPQHF.

The chain joins TRBV27 to TRBJ1-4; D not resolved. There are 15 residues in the CDR3. Germline loops: CDR1 MNHEY, CDR2 SMNVEV (reference sequence). V lost 2 bases and J 0 bases, leaving 7 bases between the germline ends. Here the CDR3 DNA reads TGTGCCAGCAGTTTAGTCCGAGCAACTAATGAAAAACTGTTTTTT. Protein product: CASSLVRATNEKLFF.

The genes are TRBV7-6 and TRBJ2-7, with 9 positions matching TRBD1. The germline CDR1 and CDR2 sequences are SGHVS and FNYEAQ. The CDR3 is 14 amino acids. Trimming at V came to 5 bases and at J to 7 bases, leaving 9 bases not matched to a gene. The CDR3 loop reads CASSMTQGAGEQYF. The CDR3 nucleotides read TGTGCCAGCAGCATGACACAGGGGGCTGGGGAGCAGTACTTC.

The J gene is TRBJ2-3, the V gene TRBV10-2; 9 positions agree with TRBD2. The germline V gene has CDR1 WSHSY and CDR2 SAAADI. V lost 7 bases to trimming and J lost 4 bases; unmatched junction nucleotides: 6. This CDR3 has 14 residues. The CDR3 here is CASTRTSVADTQYF. The CDR3 DNA follows: TGCGCCAGCACTCGGACTAGCGTTGCAGATACGCAGTATTTT.

The V gene is TRBV11-2, the J gene TRBJ1-2, with 9 bases that match TRBD1. J gave up 4 bases and V 5 bases, and 5 bases lay outside the gene matches. From germline, CDR1 is SGHAT and CDR2 FQNNGV. CDR3 length equals 14 residues. The CDR3, as DNA: TGTGCCAGCAGCCGGGACAGGGTCGTCTATGGCTACACCTTC. It specifies CASSRDRVVYGYTF. Full variable domain (rest looked up from reference TRBV11-2 and TRBJ1-2): EAGVAQSPRYKIIEKRQSVAFWCNPISGHATLYWYQQILGQGPKLLIQFQNNGVVDDSQLPKDRFSAERLKGVDSTLKIQPAKLEDSAVYLCASSRDRVVYGYTFGSGTRLTVV.

In the case of this clone: A read error may account for a junction end that differs from germline. The sample carries other DNA sequences with the same CDR3. V gene TRBV6-1 combines with J gene TRBJ2-7; 10 bases match TRBD2. CDR3 length equals 15 residues. CDR1 is MNHNS, CDR2 SASEGT, per germline. This chain's CDR3 is CASSLAGDLSYEQYF. The CDR3 DNA is TGTGCTAGCAGCCTAGCGGGGGACCTCTCCTACGAGCAGTACTTC.

In its sample, this clone was seen once. The rearrangement joins TRBV5-1 to TRBJ1-2; 8 positions match TRBD1. With 1 base clipped from V and 6 bases from J, the junction kept 5 bases outside the gene matches. Germline V gives CDR1 SGHRS, CDR2 YFSETQ. The CDR3 is 14 amino acids. DNA for the CDR3: TGCGCCAGCAGCTTGTTGGCAGGGGGCGATGGCTACACCTTC. Translating gives CASSLLAGGDGYTF.

V is TRBV6-5 and J is TRBJ1-1, with 7 bases lining up with TRBD1. Germline assignment: CDR1 MNHEY and CDR2 SVGAGI. CDR3 length equals 14 residues. V was clipped by 2 bases and J by 6 bases; unmatched bases: 6. CDR3 protein: CASSYDRDEAEAFF. CDR3 DNA: TGTGCCAGCAGTTACGACAGGGATGAGGCTGAAGCTTTCTTT.

The chain links TRBV30 to TRBJ1-6; weak D call: TRBD1 (5 bases). The germline V gene encodes CDR1 GTSNPN and CDR2 SVGIG (reference sequence). The CDR3 sequence is 15 residues long. Between the trimmed V and J ends, which lost 4 bases and 6 bases, there was a span of 16 bases. DNA for the CDR3: TGTGCCTGGACCTCAGGGTATCCTGGTAATTCACCCCTCCACTTT. This gives the protein CAWTSGYPGNSPLHF.

The rearrangement uses TRBV30 and TRBJ2-1, with 9 bases fitting TRBD1. The CDR3 has 14 amino acids. Germline CDR1 reads GTSNPN; CDR2 reads SVGIG (reference sequence). V trimming: 5 bases; J trimming: 4 bases; junction bases outside the gene matches: 6. DNA for the CDR3: TGTGCCTGGTTGGGACAGGGAACTTACAATGAGCAGTTCTTC. Translation gives CAWLGQGTYNEQFF.

V is TRBV4-1 and J is TRBJ1-1, with TRBD1 matching over 10 bases. V dropped 4 bases and J dropped 3; count of bases not matched to a gene: 5. The CDR3 runs 15 residues. Germline CDR1 MGHRA, CDR2 YSYEKL. The CDR3 protein is CASSLGTGVYTEAFF. CDR3 nucleotides: TGCGCCAGCAGCCTAGGGACAGGGGTCTACACTGAAGCTTTCTTT.

The chain carries TRBV5-1 and TRBJ1-1, with TRBD1 matching 7 bases. From germline, CDR1 is SGHRS and CDR2 YFSETQ. The CDR3 contains 13 residues. Unmatched junction bases numbered 4, after V lost 7 bases and J lost 1 base. The DNA of the CDR3 is TGCGCCAGCCGGGGGACAGAGAACACTGAAGCTTTCTTT. Translation: CASRGTENTEAFF.

This chain links TRBV5-1 with TRBJ2-1, with 8 nucleotides matching TRBD2. CDR1 SGHRS and CDR2 YFSETQ come from the germline V gene. V trimming: 1 base; J trimming: 8 bases; junction bases outside the gene matches: 5. The CDR3 has 14 residues. The CDR3 nucleotides are TGCGCCAGCAGCTTGTTTAGCGGGGACTATGAGCAGTTCTTC. Translation: CASSLFSGDYEQFF.

The chain combines TRBV7-2 with TRBJ1-5; D is possibly TRBD1 (6 bases). CDR3 length equals 14 residues. Trimming removed 6 bases at V and 3 bases at J, with 12 bases between. Germline V lookup: CDR1 SGHTA, CDR2 FQGNSA. CDR3 in amino acids: CASSSTGFNQPQHF. CDR3 bases: TGTGCCAGCAGTTCCACAGGGTTCAATCAGCCCCAGCATTTT.

The gene calls are TRBV11-2 and TRBJ2-5, with 7 bases lining up with TRBD1. Trimming took 5 bases from V and 3 from J; bases not matched to a gene: 3. The CDR3 is 13 residues long. CDR1 is SGHAT, CDR2 FQNNGV, per germline. CDR3 protein: CASSPDREETQYF. In nucleotides, the CDR3 is TGTGCCAGCAGCCCTGACAGGGAAGAGACCCAGTACTTC.

This clone occurred a few times. The chain couples TRBV5-1 to TRBJ2-1; TRBD2 aligns across 10 bases. This CDR3 is built from 15 residues. J was trimmed by 10 bases and V by 4 bases; bases with no gene match: 11. Looked up from germline, CDR1 is SGHRS and CDR2 is YFSETQ. This CDR3 reads CASSVEQRGGREQFF. The DNA of the CDR3 is TGCGCCAGCAGCGTGGAGCAGCGGGGGGGCCGGGAGCAGTTCTTC.

The CDR3 here is CAWSWVGGAFDSPLHF. The DNA for the CDR3 is TGTGCCTGGAGTTGGGTGGGAGGGGCGTTCGATTCACCCCTCCACTTT. The rearrangement joins TRBV30 to TRBJ1-6, with a possible D match to TRBD1 (5 bases). The germline V gene encodes CDR1 GTSNPN and CDR2 SVGIG (reference sequence). Trimming took 2 bases from V and 8 from J, leaving 19 bases between them. CDR3 length: 16 residues.

The chain is built from TRBV5-1 and TRBJ1-1; 7 bases agree with TRBD1. The CDR3 loop spans 16 amino acids. Germline trimming cut 4 bases from V and 3 bases from J; bases unmatched to any gene: 12. The V gene's germline CDR1 is SGHRS and CDR2 YFSETQ. Written as DNA, the CDR3 is TGCGCCAGCAGCGGGATGACAGGGAGGTGGGACACTGAAGCTTTCTTT. Protein sequence: CASSGMTGRWDTEAFF.

This clone was seen a few times. The genes are TRBV5-6 and TRBJ1-1, with a weak D call TRBD1 (6 bases). The germline CDR1 and CDR2 sequences are SGHDT and YYEEEE. The CDR3 sequence is 16 residues long. V was trimmed by 3 bases and J by 0 bases, leaving 15 bases between them. This CDR3 reads CASSWNLDRLNTEAFF. The CDR3 nucleotides are TGTGCCAGCAGCTGGAACCTTGACAGGCTGAACACTGAAGCTTTCTTT.

Notes on this clone: This CDR3 is also generated by other DNA sequences in the sample. This sequence joins TRBV19 and TRBJ1-1, with D perhaps TRBD1 (6 bases). The CDR3 extends over 13 amino acids. Deletions cut 3 bases from V and 4 bases from J, with 9 bases between. CDR1 is LNHDA and CDR2 is SQIVND in the germline V gene (reference sequence). CDR3 nucleotide sequence: TGTGCCAGTAGTATTTCAGGGGCCACTGAAGCTTTCTTT. This sequence encodes CASSISGATEAFF.

This clone appeared a single time. The chain joins TRBV7-8 to TRBJ2-5; D possibly corresponds to TRBD2 (5 bases). Trimming left V 7 bases short and J 9 bases short, with 15 bases between. This CDR3 region has 12 residues. From germline, CDR1 is SGHVS and CDR2 FQNEAQ. CDR3 residues: CASNDRSGAQYF. The CDR3 nucleotides read TGTGCCAGCAACGACCGGTCCGGGGCCCAGTACTTC.

The sample holds a few counts of this clone. In DNA, the CDR3 is TGCGCCAGCAGCCAACGAAGTGGGGGAGGCGAGCAGTACTTC. As protein: CASSQRSGGGEQYF. The genes are TRBV4-1 and TRBJ2-7; D is possibly TRBD2 (6 bases). Per the germline V gene, CDR1 is MGHRA and CDR2 is YSYEKL. Trimming left V 2 bases short and J 6 bases short, with 14 bases between. The CDR3 consists of 14 residues.

The V call is TRBV7-9, the J call TRBJ2-7; 12 positions agree with TRBD2. Trimming took 2 bases from V and 2 from J; bases not matched to a gene: 4. Germline lookup yields CDR1 SEHNR and CDR2 FQNEAQ (reference sequence). The CDR3 is 16 residues long. Here the CDR3 reads CASSLTSGGTTYEQYF. In DNA form, the CDR3 reads TGTGCCAGCAGCTTAACTAGCGGGGGGACTACCTACGAGCAGTACTTC.

The chain has TRBV21-1 and TRBJ2-7; the tabulated D call, TRBD1, remains unverified against the DNA. TRBV21-1 is shown as a pseudogene. There are 17 residues in the CDR3. As DNA, the CDR3 is TGTGCCAGCAGCACCCATGGTGGGACAGGGTGCTCCTACGAGCAGTACTTC. Translation gives CASSTHGGTGCSYEQYF.